This T cell receptor beta chain was found in a study of response to subunit inactivated influenza vaccine. This CDR3 spans 14 amino acids. J gave up 5 bases and V 4 bases, and 6 bases lay outside the gene matches. CDR1 SNHLY and CDR2 FYNNEI come from the germline V gene. A single record per CDR3 protein comes from TCRdb applying MiXCR to the RT-PCR reads. The sample has 250,000 to 350,000 distinct CDR3 sequences; 20% to 25% are singletons. Points from the study as a whole: Authors suggested each seasonal influenza vaccination recruits few new T cells.

This clonotype was recorded at least ten times. As yet, its antigen is unknown. This material consisted of PBMCs from blood, taken 21 months after vaccination. The rearrangement joins TRBV2 to TRBJ2-5; TRBD2 matches at 8 bases. This receptor was identified in a man between 50 and 75 years old who received an inactivated influenza vaccine. CDR3 region: CASSGLAGRETQYF. The CDR3 DNA reads as TGTGCCAGCAGTGGTCTAGCGGGCAGGGAGACCCAGTACTTC.